The subject of this entry is one T cell receptor beta chain. Its antigen is not yet known. The sample holds no much larger clone one base away, and base qualities are not on file. The immunoSEQ Assay, a bias-controlled multiplex PCR, was used to amplify TCRbeta CDR3 regions from genomic DNA. Concerning the study's data processing: The number of nucleated cells in each sample was estimated from the amplification of reference gene primers within the assay. To quantify the absolute abundance of each unique TCRbeta CDR3 rearrangement, sequence reads were collapsed and filtered. For each sample, productive Simpson clonality was calculated as the square root of Simpson's diversity index over productive rearrangements. TCRdb obtained this table from immuneACCESS and retained in-frame rearrangements with V and J assigned. These tables miss some clones; where compared with another copy, unresolved V genes account for less than half of the shortfall, and the remainder is unexplained. For V, J and clone size, that table is used; D and trimming come from the DNA. Within this sample are tens of thousands of clones, with roughly 80% of them counted one time only. The ten top clones hold just over 3% of the sample.

The CDR3 runs 15 amino acids, cysteine and phenylalanine included. The CDR3 DNA has 45 bases and is translated from base 1. Trimming removed 1 base from V and 3 bases from J; the gene matches leave 2 bases unexplained. The germline V gene (reference sequence) yields MNHNY for CDR1 and SVGAGI for CDR2. This specimen belongs to a study of blood T cell repertoires in COVID-19 (dated by TCRdb to 2020 to 2022). Regarding the complete study: Samples covering the acute and convalescent phases of COVID-19 were provided by collaborators in the United States, Italy and Spain. The material from the prospective study consisted of cDNA or gDNA derived from T cells, B-cell-depleted T cells, or PBMCs. Subjects who had been exposed to COVID-19, were actively infected with it, or had recovered from it provided the deeply sampled blood TCRbeta repertoires that made up the dataset. The repertoires were released in a freely available public database intended as a resource for research on the immune response to SARS-CoV-2. Samples came from the ongoing ImmuneRACE study (first 160 participants) plus 1,254 subjects from 6 global collaborators. Nearly every sample came with metadata listing a de-identified subject ID, COVID-19 status, age in years and sex. Where HLA class I and class II types were available, the types were taken from metadata supplied by the sample provider, not from assay-based typing. The paper's findings and limits, for the study overall: The amount of clinical and demographic metadata varied by source and participant and was provided uncurated.

One collaborating source in Seattle enrolled patients during active infection and followed them longitudinally through the course of disease. Whole blood was collected in K2EDTA tubes by collaborating institutions according to the institutions' own protocols. For TCRbeta analysis, collaborators shipped samples as frozen whole blood, isolated PBMCs, or DNA extracted from either of those sample types. The chain employs TRBV6-6 and TRBJ2-7; 11 bases in between match TRBD1. Material for sequencing was peripheral blood. The sequence was obtained from a man aged 65 to 79 with COVID-19, enrolled during active disease. The CDR3 region: CASSYFGTGGYEQYF. The nucleotide sequence is given as TGTGCCAGCAGTTACTTCGGGACAGGGGGCTACGAGCAGTACTTC.